A single sample is the source of the 14 T cell receptor beta chains below, sequenced in a study of metastatic and nonmetastatic thyroid tumors. With MiXCR, TCRdb called clones anew from the PCR reads. The table includes roughly 55,000 clones, about 17% detected once. No patient received treatment before thyroid surgery. Sequencing was performed on blood. These receptors were obtained from a male donor with papillary thyroid cancer or a benign thyroid nodule (not recorded which). Some clones in this sample may be carry-over from other donors' samples.

A word on this clone: Possible read error: a much larger clone is one base away. Other DNA sequences in the sample encode the same CDR3. The rearrangement uses TRBV4-3 and TRBJ2-2; no clear D. Germline V gene lookup returns CDR1 LGHNA and CDR2 YSLEER. V was pared by 0 bases and J by 3 bases, with 8 bases between. CDR3 size: 15 residues. The DNA for the CDR3 is TGCGCCAGCAGCCAAGATGGTGGGCACACCGGGGAGCTGTTTTTT. It yields the protein CASSQDGGHTGELFF.

J is TRBJ2-7 and V is TRBV28; D not certain. Trimming removed 2 bases at V and 5 bases at J, with 13 bases between. The CDR3 has 14 residues. CDR1 is MDHEN and CDR2 is SYDVKM in the germline V gene. The DNA for the CDR3 is TGTGCCAGCAGTTTACTAAGGCTGGCGCACGAGCAGTACTTC. It yields the protein CASSLLRLAHEQYF.

There are a few counts of this clone. This may be a read error: a much more frequent sequence differs by one nucleotide. The chain uses TRBV12-3 or TRBV12-4 and TRBJ2-5; D remains ambiguous. The CDR3 is 11 residues long. Trimming cost V 2 bases and J 5 bases, with 3 bases left between them. This chain's CDR3 is CASSLLETQYF. The DNA for the CDR3 is TGTGCCAGCAGTTTACTTGAGACCCAGTACTTC.

CDR3 region: CASSPDGGEQYF. The DNA of the CDR3 is TGCGCCAGCAGCCCTGACGGTGGAGAGCAGTACTTC. This sequence joins TRBV5-1 and TRBJ2-7; no clear D gene. CDR3 length: 12 amino acids. Per the germline V gene, CDR1 is SGHRS and CDR2 is YFSETQ. V was cut by 4 bases and J by 7 bases, with 12 bases left in between.

This clone was recorded a few times. This chain connects TRBV5-4 to TRBJ2-1; 10 positions match TRBD2. From germline, CDR1 is SGHNT and CDR2 YYREEE (reference sequence). The V gene end was trimmed by 0 bases and the J gene end by 6 bases; junction bases not matched to a gene: 3. The CDR3 loop spans 15 amino acids. CDR3 in DNA: TGTGCCAGCAGCTTGGAAGGGACTAGCGCCAATGAGCAGTTCTTC. This encodes CASSLEGTSANEQFF.

This clone was found many times. The CDR3 protein is CASSDFGGRGSWVGEQYF. The CDR3, as DNA: TGTGCCAGCAGTGACTTCGGCGGACGAGGGAGTTGGGTTGGCGAGCAGTACTTC. J is TRBJ2-7 and V is TRBV6-1; D possibly corresponds to TRBD2 (5 bases). The CDR3 has 18 amino acids. Germline V lookup: CDR1 MNHNS, CDR2 SASEGT. V gave up 3 bases and J gave up 6 bases, with 27 bases separating them.

Regarding this clone: A much larger clone sits a single nucleotide away, making a read error possible. The gene calls are TRBV6-2 or TRBV6-3 and TRBJ1-2; 8 bases are a match to TRBD1. Germline lookup yields CDR1 MNHEY and CDR2 SVGEGT. This CDR3 region has 12 residues. The CDR3 protein is CAGSRTGNGCTF. CDR3 sequence (DNA): TGTGCCGGCAGTAGGACAGGGAATGGCTGCACCTTC.

This clone was recorded only once. A much larger clone differs by one base, so this may be a read error. DNA of the CDR3: TGTGCCAGCTCACCACCGACAGGGCTTGAGCAGTTCTTC. Translation gives CASSPPTGLEQFF. V usage is TRBV18 and J usage is TRBJ2-1; TRBD1 matches at 7 bases. Trimming removed 0 bases from V and 9 bases from J; junction bases left unmatched: 2. Germline CDR1 KGHSH, CDR2 LQKENI. CDR3 length equals 13 residues.

This clone was counted ten times or more. The chain employs TRBV4-1 and TRBJ2-1; the match to TRBD2 covers 10 bases. The germline gives CDR1 MGHRA, CDR2 YSYEKL. This CDR3 spans 16 amino acids. J gave up 9 bases and V 0 bases, and 8 bases lay outside the gene matches. The CDR3 sequence: CASSQDASGGTIEQFF. The CDR3 DNA sequence: TGCGCCAGCAGCCAAGACGCTAGCGGGGGTACAATTGAGCAGTTCTTC.

This clone was observed a handful of times. A much larger clonotype is one base distant, so this may be a read error. The CDR3 nucleotides read TGTGCCAGCAGCACCCCCCTGGCTAAGGGGGCGTACAATGAGCAGTTCTTC. Its protein is CASSTPLAKGAYNEQFF. The chain uses TRBV7-9 and TRBJ2-1, with TRBD1 matching 7 bases. Germline lookup yields CDR1 SEHNR and CDR2 FQNEAQ (reference sequence). The CDR3 consists of 17 residues. The V segment lost 5 bases and the J segment 4 bases; nucleotides outside the gene matches: 14.

This clone occurred many times. The chain is built from TRBV11-3 and TRBJ2-7; D gene uncertain. The CDR3 is 13 residues long. The ends were cut back, 4 bases at V and 2 bases at J, with 9 bases in the middle. From germline, CDR1 is SGHNT and CDR2 YENEEA. The CDR3 DNA reads TGTGCCAGCAGCTGGACCTTTACCTACGAGCAGTACGTC. It yields the protein CASSWTFTYEQYV.

Ten or more counts support this clone. The V call is TRBV4-1, the J call TRBJ1-4, with D perhaps TRBD1 (5 bases). The V and J ends lost 1 base and 4 bases respectively, with 13 bases between them. This CDR3 comprises 16 residues. The germline CDR1 and CDR2 sequences are MGHRA and YSYEKL. The CDR3: CASSQGPTALNEKLFF. CDR3 in DNA: TGCGCCAGCAGCCAAGGCCCGACAGCGCTTAATGAAAAACTGTTTTTT.

This clone was counted many times. CDR3 in amino acids: CASRLGRGPGEQYF. CDR3 bases: TGTGCCAGCAGGCTTGGGCGGGGCCCGGGCGAGCAGTACTTC. The chain has TRBV7-8 and TRBJ2-7; D may be TRBD2 (6 bases). The length of the CDR3 is 14 residues. CDR1 SGHVS and CDR2 FQNEAQ come from the germline V gene. Trimming removed 6 bases at V and 6 bases at J, with 18 bases between.

This clone was detected a few times. A read error may account for a junction end that differs from germline. The chain recombines TRBV28 with TRBJ1-2; D may be TRBD1 (6 bases). The CDR3 loop spans 14 amino acids. CDR1 is MDHEN and CDR2 is SYDVKM in the germline V gene. Here the CDR3 reads CDSSRTAVNYGYTF. CDR3 DNA sequence: TGTGACAGCAGTAGGACAGCAGTTAACTATGGCTACACCTTC.